This T cell receptor (beta chain) was obtained from a study of cytomegalovirus exposure and HLA in healthy donors. Study context: There were roughly 120 million unique TCR beta sequences, drawn from about 179 million T cells, in an earlier analysis. General study findings and limits: A later analysis, which compared TCR beta chains of equal frequency, found the HLA-associated ones more clonally expanded. Reportedly, diagnosis of cytomegalovirus status by the classifier showed high specificity and sensitivity.

This clone has a single count. Its antigen is unknown. A much larger clonotype is one base distant, so this may be a read error. The V gene end was trimmed by 2 bases and the J gene end by 5 bases; junction bases not matched to a gene: 0. The CDR3 covers 14 residues. The germline V gene encodes CDR1 SGDLS and CDR2 YYNGEE. The PCR was carried out with 60 Vbeta primers and 13 Jbeta primers. The table came from immunoSEQ multiplex PCR; TCRdb's copy has only in-frame clones and leaves some out. Of 150,000 to 200,000 clones listed, 78% were seen once; the top ten hold less than 3.5%. Source material: PBMCs. This chain joins TRBV9 and TRBJ1-4, with TRBD1 matching over 10 bases. This TCR was recovered from a female donor in good health and CMV-seronegative. CDR3 DNA sequence: TGTGCCAGCAGCGTGGGACAGGGGAATGAAAAACTGTTTTTT. It codes for CASSVGQGNEKLFF.